The present TCR beta chain was sequenced within a study of untreated major depressive disorder. Study-level findings and limits: CD4+ T cells from depressed patients used TRBV05-01 (Vbeta 5.1) more often than controls.

Germline lookup yields CDR1 MGHDK and CDR2 SYGVNS. CDR3 length: 16 residues. V was clipped by 4 bases and J by 0 bases; unmatched bases: 6. Profiling relied on immunoSEQ multiplex PCR, and the TCRdb table lists in-frame clones only, not all of them. The table has more than 10,000 clones, around nine tenths seen once. Patients had moderate to severe depression. Note on this clone: Its cognate antigen is unknown.

V and J are TRBV25-1 and TRBJ2-1, with 7 bases that match TRBD2. The sequenced material came from CD4+ T cells from PBMCs. This clonotype was sampled from a woman aged 30 to 39 with major depressive disorder. As DNA, the CDR3 is TGTGCCAGCAGTGGACCTAGCGGCAGCTCCTACAATGAGCAGTTCTTC. Its translation is CASSGPSGSSYNEQFF.